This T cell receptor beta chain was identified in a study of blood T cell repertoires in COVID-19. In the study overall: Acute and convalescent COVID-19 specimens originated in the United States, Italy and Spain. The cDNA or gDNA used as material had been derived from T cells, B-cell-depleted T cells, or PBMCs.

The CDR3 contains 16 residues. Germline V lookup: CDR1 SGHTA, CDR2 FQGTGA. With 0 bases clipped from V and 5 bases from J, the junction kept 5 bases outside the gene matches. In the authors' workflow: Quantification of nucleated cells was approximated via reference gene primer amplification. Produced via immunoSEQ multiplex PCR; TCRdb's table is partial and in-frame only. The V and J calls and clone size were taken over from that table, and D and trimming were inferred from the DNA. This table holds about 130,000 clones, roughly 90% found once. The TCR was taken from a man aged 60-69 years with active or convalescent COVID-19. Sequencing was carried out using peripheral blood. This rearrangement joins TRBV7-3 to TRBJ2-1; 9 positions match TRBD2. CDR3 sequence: CASSLTPGTSHNEQFF. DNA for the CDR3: TGTGCCAGCAGCTTAACCCCCGGGACTAGCCACAATGAGCAGTTCTTC. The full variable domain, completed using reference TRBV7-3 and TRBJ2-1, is GAGVSQTPSNKVTEKGKYVELRCDPISGHTALYWYRQSLGQGPEFLIYFQGTGAADDSGLPNDRFFAVRPEGSVSTLKIQRTERGDSAVYLCASSLTPGTSHNEQFFGPGTRLTVL.